Presented here are 23 T cell receptor beta chains from one specimen sequenced in a study of technical replicates of blood from a few donors. Here immunoSEQ multiplex PCR was the method, and the copy in TCRdb shows in-frame clones only, minus some. The profile shows fewer than 95,000 clones, 85% to 95% of them singletons. Sequencing was done on a sample of T cells isolated from PBMCs. These TCRs come from a human donor in good health.

The genes are TRBV5-1 and TRBJ1-4; 10 bases are a match to TRBD1. The CDR3 is 16 residues long. Germline CDR1 reads SGHRS; CDR2 reads YFSETQ. Trimming took 3 bases from V and 8 from J; bases not matched to a gene: 10. The CDR3 DNA sequence: TGCGCCAGCAGCTGGGATCTAGGGACAGGGGACGAAAAACTGTTTTTT. It is translated as CASSWDLGTGDEKLFF.

The V and J genes are TRBV15 and TRBJ2-7; 11 bases are a match to TRBD2. Per the germline V gene, CDR1 is LNHNV and CDR2 is YYDKDF (reference sequence). The CDR3 runs 15 residues. V lost 0 bases and J lost 6; bases outside the gene matches: 4. CDR3 sequence: CATSRDQGTSGEQYF. The CDR3 bases are TGTGCCACCAGCAGAGATCAAGGGACTAGCGGCGAGCAGTACTTC.

The chain carries TRBV19 and TRBJ2-5, with TRBD2 identical over 7 bases. The CDR3 runs 13 residues. The J segment lost 2 bases and the V segment lost 5 bases, leaving 2 bases of the junction unmatched. Germline V gives CDR1 LNHDA, CDR2 SQIVND (reference sequence). CDR3 bases: TGTGCCAGTAGTTCGGGACTACAAGAGACCCAGTACTTC. Translated: CASSSGLQETQYF.

The chain joins TRBV5-1 to TRBJ1-1; D gene uncertain. Germline loops: CDR1 SGHRS, CDR2 YFSETQ. With 0 bases removed from V and 1 base from J, the gap between germline ends came to 7 bases. The CDR3 loop spans 14 amino acids. The CDR3 DNA is TGCGCCAGCAGCTTGGATCGGGAGAACACTGAAGCTTTCTTT. Encoded protein: CASSLDRENTEAFF. The whole variable domain, remainder taken from reference TRBV5-1 and TRBJ1-1, is KAGVTQTPRYLIKTRGQQVTLSCSPISGHRSVSWYQQTPGQGLQFLFEYFSETQRNKGNFPGRFSGRQFSNSRSEMNVSTLELGDSALYLCASSLDRENTEAFFGQGTRLTVV.

The chain uses TRBV7-9 and TRBJ2-3, with D uncertain. The CDR3 consists of 13 residues. V lost 1 base, J lost 2 bases, and 4 bases lay in between. Germline lookup yields CDR1 SEHNR and CDR2 FQNEAQ (reference sequence). The CDR3 DNA sequence: TGTGCCAGCAGCTTAGGGCACACAGATACGCAGTATTTT. This translates into CASSLGHTDTQYF.

As DNA, the CDR3 is TGTGCCAGCAGCCAAACAGGGGGCCCCTATGGCTACACCTTC. Protein sequence: CASSQTGGPYGYTF. The chain uses TRBV7-9 and TRBJ1-2, with TRBD1 identical over 9 bases. CDR1 SEHNR and CDR2 FQNEAQ come from the germline V gene (reference sequence). The CDR3 is 14 amino acids. Trimming at V came to 5 bases and at J to 4 bases, leaving 5 bases not matched to a gene.

The V gene is TRBV4-2, the J gene TRBJ2-3, with D possibly matching TRBD1 (6 bases). Trimming cost V 0 bases and J 1 base, with 17 bases left between them. The CDR3 extends over 18 amino acids. Looked up from germline, CDR1 is LGHNA and CDR2 is YNFKEQ. The CDR3 loop is CASSQDPVGGRRTDTQYF. The CDR3 nucleotides read TGTGCCAGCAGCCAAGATCCCGTAGGGGGAAGGCGCACAGATACGCAGTATTTT.

This chain joins TRBV5-8 and TRBJ1-2; the match to TRBD1 covers 10 bases. After removal of 6 bases from V and 8 bases from J, the junction contained 10 bases not matched to a gene. The CDR3 has 14 residues. The germline CDR1 and CDR2 sequences are SGHTS and YDEGEE. CDR3 residues: CASITDRGLGGYTF. Written as DNA, the CDR3 is TGTGCCAGCATTACCGACAGGGGGCTCGGGGGCTACACCTTC.

The chain uses TRBV25-1 and TRBJ2-7, with a weak D call TRBD2 (6 bases). This CDR3 region has 14 residues. V was pared by 0 bases and J by 4 bases, with 10 bases between. The germline V gene has CDR1 MGHDK and CDR2 SYGVNS. The chain's CDR3 is CASSEYGGIYEQYF. CDR3 nucleotides: TGTGCCAGCAGTGAATACGGCGGGATATACGAGCAGTACTTC.

The chain has TRBV11-2 and TRBJ2-6, with a weak D call TRBD1 (5 bases). V was trimmed by 0 bases and J by 2 bases, leaving 5 bases between them. Germline values: CDR1 SGHAT, CDR2 FQNNGV. The CDR3 has 15 residues. The CDR3 reads CASSLEGAGANVLTF. DNA for the CDR3: TGTGCCAGCAGCTTAGAAGGGGCTGGGGCCAACGTCCTGACTTTC.

The chain combines TRBV14 with TRBJ1-2, with 7 bases fitting TRBD1. The CDR3 totals 16 residues. In germline, CDR1 is SGHDN, CDR2 FVKESK. V lost 1 base to trimming and J lost 4 bases; unmatched junction nucleotides: 9. Written as DNA, the CDR3 is TGTGCCAGCAGCCAAGGACCAGCAGGGGGGATCTATGGCTACACCTTC. Translating it yields CASSQGPAGGIYGYTF.

The V and J genes are TRBV10-3 and TRBJ2-3, with TRBD1 matching over 7 bases. Trimming took 10 bases from V and 5 from J; bases not matched to a gene: 9. Germline CDR1 and CDR2: ENHRY and SYGVKD. This CDR3 has 13 residues. CDR3 bases: TGTGCCAGCAACAGGGGAATAGAAGATACGCAGTATTTT. Its translation: CASNRGIEDTQYF.

This chain joins TRBV6-1 and TRBJ1-3, with D possibly being TRBD1 (6 bases). CDR3 size: 16 residues. The germline CDR1 and CDR2 sequences are MNHNS and SASEGT. The ends were cut back, 4 bases at V and 0 bases at J, with 13 bases in the middle. CDR3 sequence: CASSGAQGVSGNTIYF. The CDR3 nucleotides are TGTGCCAGCAGTGGGGCACAGGGTGTCTCTGGAAACACCATATATTTT.

The V and J genes are TRBV11-3 and TRBJ2-1, with 12 bases that match TRBD2. This CDR3 spans 15 amino acids. Germline-derived CDR1 and CDR2 are SGHNT and YENEEA. J lost 8 bases, V lost 5 bases, and 7 bases had no gene match. The CDR3: CASSTRLAGVDEQFF. The DNA of the CDR3 is TGTGCCAGCAGCACCCGACTAGCGGGAGTAGATGAGCAGTTCTTC.

This chain connects TRBV5-1 to TRBJ1-4, with D tentatively TRBD1 (5 bases). Germline V CDR1 and CDR2: SGHRS, YFSETQ. CDR3 length: 15 residues. V dropped 9 bases and J dropped 7 bases, with 22 bases sitting between them. In nucleotides, the CDR3 is TGCGCCACCAACCCCGGGGGAACGCCAGGTGAAAAACTGTTTTTT. Encoded protein: CATNPGGTPGEKLFF.

J is TRBJ2-1 and V is TRBV21-1; the table gives TRBD1 as D, unverified against the DNA. TRBV21-1 is deemed a pseudogene. This CDR3 is 14 amino acids long. CDR3 residues: CAISTGQGDNEQFF. CDR3 bases: TGTGCCATCAGTACGGGACAGGGTGACAATGAGCAGTTCTTC.

CDR3 nucleotide sequence: TGCGCCAGCAGCCAAGACGCGTTCGGGTCTGGGTACGTAGAACAGCCCCAGCATTTT. It translates to CASSQDAFGSGYVEQPQHF. The chain joins TRBV4-1 to TRBJ1-5, with no clear D. V was pared by 0 bases and J by 7 bases, with 25 bases between. The germline CDR1 and CDR2 sequences are MGHRA and YSYEKL. CDR3 length: 19 amino acids.

The V and J genes are TRBV6-5 and TRBJ1-2, with TRBD1 matching 11 bases. CDR1 MNHEY and CDR2 SVGAGI come from the germline V gene. V was pared by 5 bases and J by 4 bases, with 3 bases of the junction left unmatched. This CDR3 spans 14 amino acids. In DNA, the CDR3 is TGTGCCAGCAGTCTAGGGACAGGGGGCTATGGCTACACCTTC. This sequence encodes CASSLGTGGYGYTF.

The gene calls are TRBV7-2 and TRBJ2-7, with a tentative D call TRBD2 (5 bases). Germline V gene data show CDR1 as SGHTA and CDR2 as FQGNSA. V shed 7 bases and J shed 4 bases, with 14 bases lying between them. The CDR3 sequence is 13 residues long. CDR3 DNA: TGTGCCAGCACCCCCGCCCGGGGTTACGAGCAGTACTTC. Its translation is CASTPARGYEQYF.

V gene TRBV5-1 combines with J gene TRBJ2-5; D perhaps matches TRBD2 (6 bases). V lost 4 bases to trimming and J lost 1 base, with 11 bases between them. Germline-derived CDR1 and CDR2 are SGHRS and YFSETQ. The CDR3 has 14 residues. CDR3 DNA sequence: TGCGCCAGCAGCCTCGGGGGACCCCAAGAGACCCAGTACTTC. The encoded protein is CASSLGGPQETQYF.

The rearrangement uses TRBV19 and TRBJ2-7; TRBD1 might be the D (6 bases). The CDR3 runs 13 residues. Germline CDR1 LNHDA, CDR2 SQIVND (reference sequence). With 5 bases removed from V and 6 bases from J, the gap between germline ends came to 14 bases. The chain's CDR3 is CASSRQGKGEQYF. The CDR3 DNA reads TGTGCCAGTAGTCGTCAGGGGAAGGGCGAGCAGTACTTC.

The chain joins TRBV19 to TRBJ1-5, with D perhaps TRBD1 (6 bases). The V gene's germline CDR1 is LNHDA and CDR2 SQIVND (reference sequence). Trimming pared 5 bases from V and 7 bases from J, leaving 12 bases between. The length of the CDR3 is 13 residues. Here the CDR3 DNA reads TGTGCCAGTAGTCGGGGGGCAAGGCAGCCCCAGCATTTT. This translates into CASSRGARQPQHF.

Only one count was recorded for this clone. The chain couples TRBV5-1 to TRBJ1-3; 7 bases are shared with TRBD1. Per the germline V gene, CDR1 is SGHRS and CDR2 is YFSETQ. The length of the CDR3 is 16 residues. The ends lost 2 bases at V and 5 bases at J; junction bases unmatched: 10. As DNA, the CDR3 is TGCGCCAGCAGCTTCACCCCGGGACAGACCCGAAACACCATATATTTT. Protein: CASSFTPGQTRNTIYF. Variable domain in full (rest from reference TRBV5-1 and TRBJ1-3): KAGVTQTPRYLIKTRGQQVTLSCSPISGHRSVSWYQQTPGQGLQFLFEYFSETQRNKGNFPGRFSGRQFSNSRSEMNVSTLELGDSALYLCASSFTPGQTRNTIYFGEGSWLTVV.